This T cell receptor beta chain derives from a study of T-cell memory formation after mild COVID-19. Study summary: Clustering of TCRs was largely donor specific. Study-wide results and caveats: CD4+ contracting clones lay mainly in CM and EM, CD8+ ones in EMRA. While clones contracting from day 15 to 85 were balanced between CD4 and CD8, later expanders leaned CD4+.

This clonotype has only a few counts. Its target is not known. 5'RACE, which relied on constant-segment primers, yielded TCR alpha and TCR beta cDNA libraries carrying sample barcodes and UMIs. TCRdb reprocessed the 5' RACE reads with MiXCR, giving one entry per CDR3 protein. The sample includes 500,000 to 650,000 distinct CDR3 sequences, roughly 21% of them seen just once. The CDR3 runs to 15 residues. The V segment lost 6 bases and the J segment 1 base; nucleotides outside the gene matches: 7. The material sequenced was PBMCs or a T cell subset sorted from them (not recorded which). This clonotype was obtained from an adult woman who had mild COVID-19 (a few samples of this study predate the infection). Cell type and time point are not known. The chain is built from TRBV12-3 or TRBV12-4 and TRBJ2-3; 7 nucleotides align to TRBD2. In nucleotides, the CDR3 is TGTGCCAGCAGCGGACTAGGGGTCCGCACAGATACGCAGTATTTT. It specifies CASSGLGVRTDTQYF.